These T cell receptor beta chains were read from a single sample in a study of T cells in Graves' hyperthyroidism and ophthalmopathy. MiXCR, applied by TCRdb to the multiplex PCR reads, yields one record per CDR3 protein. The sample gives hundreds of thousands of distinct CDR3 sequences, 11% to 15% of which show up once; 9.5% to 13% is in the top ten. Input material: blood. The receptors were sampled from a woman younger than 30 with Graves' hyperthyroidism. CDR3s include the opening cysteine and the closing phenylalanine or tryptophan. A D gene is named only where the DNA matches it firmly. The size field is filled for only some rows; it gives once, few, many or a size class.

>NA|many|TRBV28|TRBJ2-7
TGTGCCAGCACCCTGTTCACGGGGCCGCAGTACTTC
CASTLFTGPQYF
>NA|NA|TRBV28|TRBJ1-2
TGTGCCAGCAGTCTCCTGGACAGATATGGCTACACCTTC
CASSLLDRYGYTF
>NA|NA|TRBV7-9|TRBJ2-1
TGTGCCAGCAGCTTCAGGGTAGACTCCTACAATGAGCAGTTCTTC
CASSFRVDSYNEQFF
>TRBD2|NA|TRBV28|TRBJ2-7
TGTGCCGGCAGTGCGGGAGGGCCTCGGTCCTACGAGCAGTACTTC
CAGSAGGPRSYEQYF
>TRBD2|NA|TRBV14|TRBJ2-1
TGTGCCAGCAGCCAAGATCCTCGGCTTCGGGGACTATCGGGCAATGAGCAGTTCTTC
CASSQDPRLRGLSGNEQFF
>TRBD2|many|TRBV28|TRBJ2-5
TGTGCCAGTTTGGGTGGACTAGCGGGGGAAGAGACCCAGTACTTC
CASLGGLAGEETQYF
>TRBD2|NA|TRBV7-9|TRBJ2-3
TGTGCCAGCAGCTTATTCTCGACGGGACGGGAGGGAGATACGCAGTATTTT
CASSLFSTGREGDTQYF
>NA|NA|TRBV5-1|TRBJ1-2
TGCGCCAGCAGGGATTCACTCTTATACGGGGAGCGCGGTGGCTACACCTTC
CASRDSLLYGERGGYTF
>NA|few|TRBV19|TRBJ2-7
TGTGCCAGTAGTATAGAGGTGGGTTACGAGCAGTACTTC
CASSIEVGYEQYF
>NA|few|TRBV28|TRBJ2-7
TGTGCCAGCACCCGGATGCTAGCCAACTACGAGCAGTACTTC
CASTRMLANYEQYF